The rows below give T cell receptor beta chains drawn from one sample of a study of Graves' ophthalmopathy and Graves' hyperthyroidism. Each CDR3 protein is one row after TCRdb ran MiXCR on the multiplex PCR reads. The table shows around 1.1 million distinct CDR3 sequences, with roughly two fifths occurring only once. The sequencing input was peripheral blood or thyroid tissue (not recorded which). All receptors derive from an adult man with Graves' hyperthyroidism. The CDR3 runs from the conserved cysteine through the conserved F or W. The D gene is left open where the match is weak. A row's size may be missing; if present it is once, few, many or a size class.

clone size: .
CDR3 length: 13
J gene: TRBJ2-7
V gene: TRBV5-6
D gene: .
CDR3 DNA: TGTGCCAGCAGCTTCTTAATAGGCTACGAGCAGTACTTC
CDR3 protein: CASSFLIGYEQYF

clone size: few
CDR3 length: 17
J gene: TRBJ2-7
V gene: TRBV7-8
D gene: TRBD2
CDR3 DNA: TGTGCCAGCAGCTTAGGGACTACCAGCGGGAGGTCCTACGAGCAGTACTTC
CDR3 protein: CASSLGTTSGRSYEQYF

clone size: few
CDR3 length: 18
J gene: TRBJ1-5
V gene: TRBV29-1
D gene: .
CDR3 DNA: TGCAGCGCTATCCTCCGGGACCGCTCCCCGTATAGCAATCAGCCCCAGCATTTT
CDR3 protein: CSAILRDRSPYSNQPQHF

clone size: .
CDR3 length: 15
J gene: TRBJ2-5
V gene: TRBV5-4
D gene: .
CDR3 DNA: TGTGCCAGCGGGGCATCGGGCCTAGGCCAAGAGACCCAGTACTTC
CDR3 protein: CASGASGLGQETQYF

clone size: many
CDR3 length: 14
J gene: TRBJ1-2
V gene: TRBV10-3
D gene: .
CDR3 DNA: TGTGCCATCAGTGGGCAGGGGCCCGATTATGGCTACACCTTC
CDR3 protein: CAISGQGPDYGYTF

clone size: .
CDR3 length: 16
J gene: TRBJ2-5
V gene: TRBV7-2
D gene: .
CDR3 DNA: TGTGCCAGCAGCTTTCAAGGTGGGGGGCCCCAAGAGACCCAGTACTTC
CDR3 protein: CASSFQGGGPQETQYF

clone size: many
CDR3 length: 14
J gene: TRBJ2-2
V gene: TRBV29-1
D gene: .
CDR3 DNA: TGCAGCGTTGAAGGGTGGGGATTCACCGGGGAGCTGTTTTTT
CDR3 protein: CSVEGWGFTGELFF

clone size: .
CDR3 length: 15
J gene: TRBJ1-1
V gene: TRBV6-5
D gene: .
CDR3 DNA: TGTGCCAGCAGTAGACCGGGACGGGTGAACACTGAAGCTTTCTTT
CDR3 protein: CASSRPGRVNTEAFF

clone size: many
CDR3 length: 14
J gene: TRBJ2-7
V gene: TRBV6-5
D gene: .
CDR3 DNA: TGTGCCAGCACCCCAGCGGGTCTGGGGGGCGAGCAGTACTTC
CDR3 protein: CASTPAGLGGEQYF

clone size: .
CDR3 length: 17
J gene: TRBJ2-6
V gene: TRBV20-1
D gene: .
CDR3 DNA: TGCAGTGCTAGTAACAGATCTACCCTCTCTGGGGCCAACGTCCTGACTTTC
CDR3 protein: CSASNRSTLSGANVLTF

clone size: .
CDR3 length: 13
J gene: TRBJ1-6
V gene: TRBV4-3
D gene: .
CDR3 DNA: TGCGCCAGCAGCCAAGAGTCGGGATCACCCCTCCACTTT
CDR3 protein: CASSQESGSPLHF

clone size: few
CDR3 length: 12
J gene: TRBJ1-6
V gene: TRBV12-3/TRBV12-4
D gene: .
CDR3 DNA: TGTGCCAGCAGTTTAGGGATCACAGCCCTCCACTTT
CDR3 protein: CASSLGITALHF

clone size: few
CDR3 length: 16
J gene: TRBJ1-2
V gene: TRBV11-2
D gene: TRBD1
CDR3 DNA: TGTGCCAGCAGCCTAGCAGGGTCCAGGGGGCGCATCGGCTACACCTTC
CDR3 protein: CASSLAGSRGRIGYTF

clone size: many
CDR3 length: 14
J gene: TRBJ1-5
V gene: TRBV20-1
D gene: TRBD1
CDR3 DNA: TGCAGTGCTGACAGGGGTTCGGGCAATCAGCCCCAGCATTTT
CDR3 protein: CSADRGSGNQPQHF

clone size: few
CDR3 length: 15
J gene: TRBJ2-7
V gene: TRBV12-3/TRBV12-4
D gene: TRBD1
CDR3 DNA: TGTGCCAGCTCAACCACCGGGACAGGGGACTACGAGCAGTACTTC
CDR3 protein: CASSTTGTGDYEQYF